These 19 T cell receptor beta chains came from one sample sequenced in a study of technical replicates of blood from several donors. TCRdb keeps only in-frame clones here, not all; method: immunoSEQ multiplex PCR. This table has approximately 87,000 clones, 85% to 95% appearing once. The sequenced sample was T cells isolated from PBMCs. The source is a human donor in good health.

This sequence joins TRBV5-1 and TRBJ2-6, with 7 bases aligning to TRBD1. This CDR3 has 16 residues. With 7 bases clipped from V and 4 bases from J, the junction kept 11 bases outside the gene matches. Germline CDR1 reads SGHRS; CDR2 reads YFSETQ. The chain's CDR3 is CASRQGYRGGANVLTF. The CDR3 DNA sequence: TGCGCCAGCCGCCAAGGGTACAGGGGAGGGGCCAACGTCCTGACTTTC.

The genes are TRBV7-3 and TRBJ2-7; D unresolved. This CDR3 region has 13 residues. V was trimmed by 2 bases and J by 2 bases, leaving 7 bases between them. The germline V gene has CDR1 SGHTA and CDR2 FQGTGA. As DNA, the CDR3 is TGTGCCAGCAGCTTATCACAGACCTACGAGCAGTACTTC. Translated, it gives CASSLSQTYEQYF.

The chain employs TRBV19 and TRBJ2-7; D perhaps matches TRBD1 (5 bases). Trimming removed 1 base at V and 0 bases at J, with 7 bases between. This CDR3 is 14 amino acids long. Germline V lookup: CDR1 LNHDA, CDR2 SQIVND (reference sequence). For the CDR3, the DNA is TGTGCCAGTAGTATAGGGGGCATCTCCTACGAGCAGTACTTC. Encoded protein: CASSIGGISYEQYF.

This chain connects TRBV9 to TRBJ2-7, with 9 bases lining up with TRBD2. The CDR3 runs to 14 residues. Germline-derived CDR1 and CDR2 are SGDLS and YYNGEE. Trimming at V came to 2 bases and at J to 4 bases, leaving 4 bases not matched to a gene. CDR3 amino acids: CASSVSGGSYEQYF. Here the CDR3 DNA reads TGTGCCAGCAGCGTTAGCGGGGGAAGTTACGAGCAGTACTTC.

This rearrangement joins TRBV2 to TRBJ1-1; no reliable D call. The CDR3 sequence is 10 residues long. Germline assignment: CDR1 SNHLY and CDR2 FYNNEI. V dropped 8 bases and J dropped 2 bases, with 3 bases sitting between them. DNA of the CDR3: TGTGCCAGCTCAAACACTGAAGCTTTCTTT. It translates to CASSNTEAFF.

CDR3: CASGWTSTYEQYF. In DNA form, the CDR3 reads TGTGCCAGCGGGTGGACTAGTACCTACGAGCAGTACTTC. The chain is built from TRBV27 and TRBJ2-7, with 7 bases that match TRBD2. Unmatched junction bases numbered 6, after V lost 8 bases and J lost 2 bases. Germline CDR1 and CDR2: MNHEY and SMNVEV (reference sequence). This CDR3 has 13 amino acids.

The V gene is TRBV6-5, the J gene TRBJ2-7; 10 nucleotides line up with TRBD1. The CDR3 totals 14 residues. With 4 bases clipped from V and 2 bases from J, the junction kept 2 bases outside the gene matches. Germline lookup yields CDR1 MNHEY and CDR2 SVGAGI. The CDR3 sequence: CASSSGQGTYEQYF. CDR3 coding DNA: TGTGCCAGCAGTTCGGGACAGGGGACCTACGAGCAGTACTTC.

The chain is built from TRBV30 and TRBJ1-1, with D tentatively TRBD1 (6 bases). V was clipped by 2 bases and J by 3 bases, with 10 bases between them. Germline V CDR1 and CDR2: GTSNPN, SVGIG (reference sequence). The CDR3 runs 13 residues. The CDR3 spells CAWSLQGYTEAFF. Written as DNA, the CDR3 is TGTGCCTGGAGTTTACAGGGTTACACTGAAGCTTTCTTT.

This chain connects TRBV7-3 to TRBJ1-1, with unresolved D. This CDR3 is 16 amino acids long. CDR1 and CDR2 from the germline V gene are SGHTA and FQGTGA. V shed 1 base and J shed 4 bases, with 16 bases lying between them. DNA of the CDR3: TGTGCCAGCAGCTTAAGAGGGTCGGAGATAATCACTGAAGCTTTCTTT. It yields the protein CASSLRGSEIITEAFF.

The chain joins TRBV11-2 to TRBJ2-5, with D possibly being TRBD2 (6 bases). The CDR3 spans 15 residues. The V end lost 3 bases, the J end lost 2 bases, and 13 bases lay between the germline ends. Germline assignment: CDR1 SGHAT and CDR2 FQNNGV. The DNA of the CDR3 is TGTGCCAGCAGCTTGTCCCCGGGAGCTCAAGAGACCCAGTACTTC. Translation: CASSLSPGAQETQYF.

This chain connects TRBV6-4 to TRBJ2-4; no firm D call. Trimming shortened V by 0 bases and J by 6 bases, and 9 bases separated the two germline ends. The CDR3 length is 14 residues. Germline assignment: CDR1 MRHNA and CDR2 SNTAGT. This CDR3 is CASSDSAQLNIQYF. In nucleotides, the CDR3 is TGTGCCAGCAGTGACTCAGCACAGTTAAACATTCAGTACTTC.

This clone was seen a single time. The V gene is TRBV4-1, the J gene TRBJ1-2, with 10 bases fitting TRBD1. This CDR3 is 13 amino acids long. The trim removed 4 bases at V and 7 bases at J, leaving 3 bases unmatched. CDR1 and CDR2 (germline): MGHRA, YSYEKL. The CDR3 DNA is TGCGCCAGCAGCCGACAGGGGGCAGGTGGCTACACCTTC. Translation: CASSRQGAGGYTF.

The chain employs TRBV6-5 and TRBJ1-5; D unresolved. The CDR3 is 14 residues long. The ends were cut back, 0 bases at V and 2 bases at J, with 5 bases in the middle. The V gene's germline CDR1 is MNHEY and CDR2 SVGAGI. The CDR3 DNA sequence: TGTGCCAGCAGTTACTCGGAGGGCAATCAGCCCCAGCATTTT. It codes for CASSYSEGNQPQHF.

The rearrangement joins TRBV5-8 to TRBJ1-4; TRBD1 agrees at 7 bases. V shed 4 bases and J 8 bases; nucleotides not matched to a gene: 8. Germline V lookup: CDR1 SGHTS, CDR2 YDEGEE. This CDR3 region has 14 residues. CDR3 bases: TGTGCCAGCAGCCCGGACAGGCTTCTCGAAAAACTGTTTTTT. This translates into CASSPDRLLEKLFF.

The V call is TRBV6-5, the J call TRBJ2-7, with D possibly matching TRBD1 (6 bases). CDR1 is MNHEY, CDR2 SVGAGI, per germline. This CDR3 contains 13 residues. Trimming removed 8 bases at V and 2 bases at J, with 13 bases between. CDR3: CASGYRVTYEQYF. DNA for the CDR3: TGTGCCAGCGGGTACAGGGTGACCTACGAGCAGTACTTC.

CDR3 nucleotides: TGTGCCAGCAGTGGGCGGGAGGGCCTAATAAACTCCTACGAGCAGTACTTC. Translating it yields CASSGREGLINSYEQYF. The chain has TRBV27 and TRBJ2-7; TRBD2 matches at 9 bases. The germline V gene has CDR1 MNHEY and CDR2 SMNVEV (reference sequence). This CDR3 is 17 amino acids long. The J segment lost 0 bases and the V segment lost 5 bases, leaving 11 bases of the junction unmatched.

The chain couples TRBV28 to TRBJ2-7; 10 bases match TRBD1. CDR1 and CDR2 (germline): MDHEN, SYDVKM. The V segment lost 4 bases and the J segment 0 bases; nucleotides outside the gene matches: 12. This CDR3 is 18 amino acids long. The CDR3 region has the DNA TGTGCCAGCAGTTCTCCGGGACAGGGGCTACAAAGCTCCTACGAGCAGTACTTC. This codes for CASSSPGQGLQSSYEQYF.

CDR3 amino acids: CASLRETYEQYF. The CDR3 region has the DNA TGTGCCAGCCTGCGGGAGACCTACGAGCAGTACTTC. The chain couples TRBV6-1 to TRBJ2-7; TRBD2 matches 7 bases. CDR1 and CDR2 from the germline V gene are MNHNS and SASEGT. V was clipped by 8 bases and J by 2 bases; unmatched bases: 3. The CDR3 totals 12 residues.

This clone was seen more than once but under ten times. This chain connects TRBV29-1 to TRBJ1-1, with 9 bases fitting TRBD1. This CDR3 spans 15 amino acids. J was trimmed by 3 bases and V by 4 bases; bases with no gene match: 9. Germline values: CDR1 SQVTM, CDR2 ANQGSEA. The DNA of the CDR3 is TGCAGCGTTGGCCGTTGGACAGGGGAGTACACTGAAGCTTTCTTT. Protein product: CSVGRWTGEYTEAFF.